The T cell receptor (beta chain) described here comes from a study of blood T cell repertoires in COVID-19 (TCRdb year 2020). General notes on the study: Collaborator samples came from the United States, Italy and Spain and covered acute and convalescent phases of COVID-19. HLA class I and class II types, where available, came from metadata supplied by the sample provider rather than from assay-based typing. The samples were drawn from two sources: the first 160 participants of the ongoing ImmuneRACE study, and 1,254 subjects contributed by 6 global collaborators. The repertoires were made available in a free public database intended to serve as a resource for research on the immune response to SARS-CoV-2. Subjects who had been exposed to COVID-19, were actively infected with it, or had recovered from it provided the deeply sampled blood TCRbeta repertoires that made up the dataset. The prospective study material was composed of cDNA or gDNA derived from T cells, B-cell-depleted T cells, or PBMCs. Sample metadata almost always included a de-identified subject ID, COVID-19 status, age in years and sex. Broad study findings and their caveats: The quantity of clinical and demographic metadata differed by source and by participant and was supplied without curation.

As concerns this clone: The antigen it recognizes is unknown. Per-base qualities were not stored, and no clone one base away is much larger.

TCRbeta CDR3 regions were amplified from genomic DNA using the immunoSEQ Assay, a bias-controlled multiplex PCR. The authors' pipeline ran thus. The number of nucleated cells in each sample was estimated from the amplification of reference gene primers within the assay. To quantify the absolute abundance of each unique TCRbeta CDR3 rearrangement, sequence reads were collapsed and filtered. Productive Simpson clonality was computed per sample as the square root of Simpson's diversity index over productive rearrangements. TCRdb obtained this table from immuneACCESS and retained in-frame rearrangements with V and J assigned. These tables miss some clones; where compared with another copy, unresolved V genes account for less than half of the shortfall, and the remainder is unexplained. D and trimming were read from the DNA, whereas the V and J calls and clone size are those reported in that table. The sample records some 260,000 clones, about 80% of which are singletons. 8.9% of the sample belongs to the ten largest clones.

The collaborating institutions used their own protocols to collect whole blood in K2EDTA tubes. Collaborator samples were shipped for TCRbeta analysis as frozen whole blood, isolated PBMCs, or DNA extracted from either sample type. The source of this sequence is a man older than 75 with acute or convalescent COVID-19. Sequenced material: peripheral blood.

The DNA sequence is TGTGCCAGCAGCCGCCGGAGCGGTAGCGGGAGAACCTACGAGCAGTACTTC. Translated, it reads CASSRRSGSGRTYEQYF. The sequence links TRBV3-1 (or the pseudogene TRBV3-2) to TRBJ2-7, with 9 middle bases fitting TRBD2. From V the trimming removes 4 bases and from J it removes 2 bases, while the gene matches leave 12 bases of the junction unaccounted for. CDR1 and CDR2 (LGHDT, YNNKEL) derive from the germline V gene (reference sequence). The CDR3 starts with the cysteine, ends with the phenylalanine, and has 17 residues. Kept here is only the CDR3 DNA, which spans 51 bases and is read in frame from base 1.